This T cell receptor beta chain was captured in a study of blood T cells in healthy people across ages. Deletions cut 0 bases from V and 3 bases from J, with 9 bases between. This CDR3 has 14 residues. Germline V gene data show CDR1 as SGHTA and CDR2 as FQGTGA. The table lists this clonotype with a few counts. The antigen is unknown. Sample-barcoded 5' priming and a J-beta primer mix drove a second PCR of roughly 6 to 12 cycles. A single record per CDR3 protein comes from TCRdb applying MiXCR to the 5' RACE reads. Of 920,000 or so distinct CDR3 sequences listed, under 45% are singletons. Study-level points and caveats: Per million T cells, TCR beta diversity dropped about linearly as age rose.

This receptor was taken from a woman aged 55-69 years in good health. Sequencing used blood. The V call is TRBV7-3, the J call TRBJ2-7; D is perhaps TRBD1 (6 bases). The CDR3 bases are TGTGCCAGCAGCTTAACGTGGACAGACTACGAGCAGTACTTC. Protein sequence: CASSLTWTDYEQYF.